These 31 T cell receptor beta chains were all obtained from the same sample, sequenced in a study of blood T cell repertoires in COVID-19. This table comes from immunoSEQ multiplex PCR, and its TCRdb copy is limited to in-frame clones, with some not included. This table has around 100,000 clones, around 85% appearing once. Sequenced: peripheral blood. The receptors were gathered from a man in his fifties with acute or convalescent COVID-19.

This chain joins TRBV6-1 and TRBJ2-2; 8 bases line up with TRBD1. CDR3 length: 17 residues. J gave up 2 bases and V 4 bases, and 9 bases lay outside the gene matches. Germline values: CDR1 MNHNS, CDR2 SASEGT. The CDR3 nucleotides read TGTGCCAGCAGTGGACCCTTGGGGACAGGCAACACCGGGGAGCTGTTTTTT. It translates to CASSGPLGTGNTGELFF.

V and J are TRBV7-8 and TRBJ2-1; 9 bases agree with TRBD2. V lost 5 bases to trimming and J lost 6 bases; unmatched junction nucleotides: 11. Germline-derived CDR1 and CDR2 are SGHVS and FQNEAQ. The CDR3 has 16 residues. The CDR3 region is CASSGSVAGALNEQFF. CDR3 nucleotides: TGTGCCAGCAGCGGGAGTGTAGCGGGGGCACTCAATGAGCAGTTCTTC.

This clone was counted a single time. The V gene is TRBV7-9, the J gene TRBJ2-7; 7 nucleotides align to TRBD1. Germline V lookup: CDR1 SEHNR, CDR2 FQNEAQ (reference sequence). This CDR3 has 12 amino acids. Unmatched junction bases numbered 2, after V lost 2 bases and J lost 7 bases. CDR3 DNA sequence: TGTGCCAGCAGCTTACAGGGGGAAGAGCAGTACTTC. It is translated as CASSLQGEEQYF. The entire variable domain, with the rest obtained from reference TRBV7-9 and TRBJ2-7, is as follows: DTGVSQNPRHKITKRGQNVTFRCDPISEHNRLYWYRQTLGQGPEFLTYFQNEAQLEKSRLLSDRFSAERPKGSFSTLEIQRTEQGDSAMYLCASSLQGEEQYFGPGTRLTVT.

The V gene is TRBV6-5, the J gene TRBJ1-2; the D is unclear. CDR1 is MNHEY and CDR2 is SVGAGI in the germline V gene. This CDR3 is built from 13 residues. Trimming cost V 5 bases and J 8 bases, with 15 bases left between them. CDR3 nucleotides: TGTGCCAGCAGTCGAGGGCGGGTAGAAGGCTACACCTTC. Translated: CASSRGRVEGYTF.

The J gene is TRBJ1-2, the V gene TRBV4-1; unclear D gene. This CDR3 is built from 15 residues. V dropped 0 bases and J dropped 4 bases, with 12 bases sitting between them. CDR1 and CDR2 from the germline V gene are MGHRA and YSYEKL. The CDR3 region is CASSQDQDRSYGYTF. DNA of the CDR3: TGCGCCAGCAGCCAAGATCAAGACCGGAGCTATGGCTACACCTTC.

CDR3 DNA: TGTGCCAGCTCTACCGGGGAACCTACAGATACGCAGTATTTT. It yields the protein CASSTGEPTDTQYF. The rearrangement uses TRBV6-1 and TRBJ2-3; D may be TRBD2 (5 bases). V was cut by 8 bases and J by 3 bases, with 15 bases left in between. CDR1 and CDR2 (germline): MNHNS, SASEGT. The CDR3 length is 14 residues.

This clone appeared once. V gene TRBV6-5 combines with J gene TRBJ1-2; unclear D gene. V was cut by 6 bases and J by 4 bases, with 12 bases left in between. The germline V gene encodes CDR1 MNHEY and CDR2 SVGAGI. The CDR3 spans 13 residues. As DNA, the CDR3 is TGTGCCAGCAGCCCAGACAAATTCTATGGCTACACCTTC. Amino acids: CASSPDKFYGYTF.

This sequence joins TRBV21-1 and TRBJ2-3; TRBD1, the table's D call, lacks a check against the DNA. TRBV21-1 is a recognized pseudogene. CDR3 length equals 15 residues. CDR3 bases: TGTGCCAGCAGCAACCTACAGGGGAGCACAGATACGCAGTATTTT. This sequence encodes CASSNLQGSTDTQYF.

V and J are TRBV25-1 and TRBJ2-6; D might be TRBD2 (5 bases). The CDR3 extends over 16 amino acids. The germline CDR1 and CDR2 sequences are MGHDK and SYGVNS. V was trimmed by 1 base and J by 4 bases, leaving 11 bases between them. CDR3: CASSESRASGANVLTF. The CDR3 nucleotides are TGTGCCAGCAGTGAATCGAGGGCCTCAGGGGCCAACGTCCTGACTTTC.

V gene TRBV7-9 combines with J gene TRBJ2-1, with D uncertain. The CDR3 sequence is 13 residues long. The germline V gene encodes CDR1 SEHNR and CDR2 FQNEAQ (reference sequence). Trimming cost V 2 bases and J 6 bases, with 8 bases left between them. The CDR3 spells CASSLFQFNEQFF. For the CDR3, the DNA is TGTGCCAGCAGCTTATTTCAGTTCAATGAGCAGTTCTTC.

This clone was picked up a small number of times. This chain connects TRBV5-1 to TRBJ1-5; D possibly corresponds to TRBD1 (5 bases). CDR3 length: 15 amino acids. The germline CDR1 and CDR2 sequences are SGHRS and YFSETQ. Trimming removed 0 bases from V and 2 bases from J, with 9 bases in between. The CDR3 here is CASSLEGQGNQPQHF. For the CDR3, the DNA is TGCGCCAGCAGCTTGGAGGGGCAGGGCAATCAGCCCCAGCATTTT.

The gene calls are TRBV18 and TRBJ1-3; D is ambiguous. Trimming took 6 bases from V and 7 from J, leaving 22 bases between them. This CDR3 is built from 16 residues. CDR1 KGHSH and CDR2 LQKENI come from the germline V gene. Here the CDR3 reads CASSPTTTQLGNTIYF. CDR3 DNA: TGTGCCAGCTCTCCAACTACGACTCAACTCGGGAACACCATATATTTT.

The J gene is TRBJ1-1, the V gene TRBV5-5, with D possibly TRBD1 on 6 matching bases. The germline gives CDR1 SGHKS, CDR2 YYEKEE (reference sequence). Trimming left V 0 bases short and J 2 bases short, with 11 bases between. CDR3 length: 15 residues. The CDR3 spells CASSLEGQLNTEAFF. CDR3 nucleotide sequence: TGTGCCAGCAGCTTGGAGGGACAACTAAACACTGAAGCTTTCTTT.

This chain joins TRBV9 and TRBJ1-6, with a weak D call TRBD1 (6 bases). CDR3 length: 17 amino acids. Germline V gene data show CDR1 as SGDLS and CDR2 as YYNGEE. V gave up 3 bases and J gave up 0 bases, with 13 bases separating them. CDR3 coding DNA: TGTGCCAGCAGCGCCCAGGGGACGAGCTCCTATAATTCACCCCTCCACTTT. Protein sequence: CASSAQGTSSYNSPLHF.

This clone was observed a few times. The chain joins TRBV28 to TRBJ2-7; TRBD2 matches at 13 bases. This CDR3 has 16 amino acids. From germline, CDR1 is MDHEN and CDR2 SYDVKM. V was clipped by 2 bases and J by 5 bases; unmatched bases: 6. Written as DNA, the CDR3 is TGTGCCAGCAGTTTACTCGGGACTAGCGGGGTAGACGAGCAGTACTTC. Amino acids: CASSLLGTSGVDEQYF.

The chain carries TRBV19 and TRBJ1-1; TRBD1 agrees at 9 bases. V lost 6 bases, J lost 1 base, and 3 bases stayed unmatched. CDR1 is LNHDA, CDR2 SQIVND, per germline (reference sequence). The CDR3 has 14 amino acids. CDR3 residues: CASSYRGRNTEAFF. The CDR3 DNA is TGTGCCAGTAGCTACAGGGGGCGGAACACTGAAGCTTTCTTT. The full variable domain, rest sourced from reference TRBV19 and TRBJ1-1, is DGGITQSPKYLFRKEGQNVTLSCEQNLNHDAMYWYRQDPGQGLRLIYYSQIVNDFQKGDIAEGYSVSREKKESFPLTVTSAQKNPTAFYLCASSYRGRNTEAFFGQGTRLTVV.

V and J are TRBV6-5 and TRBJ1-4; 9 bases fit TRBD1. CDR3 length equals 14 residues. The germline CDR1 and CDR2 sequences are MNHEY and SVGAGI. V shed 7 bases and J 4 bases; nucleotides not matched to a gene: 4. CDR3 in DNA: TGTGCCAGCACCAGGGACAGGGTTAATGAAAAACTGTTTTTT. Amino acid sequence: CASTRDRVNEKLFF.

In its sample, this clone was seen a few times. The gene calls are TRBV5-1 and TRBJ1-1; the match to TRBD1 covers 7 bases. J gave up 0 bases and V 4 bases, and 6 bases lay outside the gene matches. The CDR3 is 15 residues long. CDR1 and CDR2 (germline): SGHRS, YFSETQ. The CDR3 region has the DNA TGCGCCAGCAGCGGAGGCGGACAGGTGAACACTGAAGCTTTCTTT. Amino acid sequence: CASSGGGQVNTEAFF.

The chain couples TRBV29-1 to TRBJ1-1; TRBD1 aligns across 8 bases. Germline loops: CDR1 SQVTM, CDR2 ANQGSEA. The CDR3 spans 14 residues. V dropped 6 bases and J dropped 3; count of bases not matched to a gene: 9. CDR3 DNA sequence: TGCAGCGTGGATTCCGGGACAGGATACACTGAAGCTTTCTTT. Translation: CSVDSGTGYTEAFF.

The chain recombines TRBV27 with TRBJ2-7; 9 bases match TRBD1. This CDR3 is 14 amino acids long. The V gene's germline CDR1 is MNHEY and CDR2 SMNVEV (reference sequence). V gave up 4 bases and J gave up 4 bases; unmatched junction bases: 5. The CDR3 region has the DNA TGTGCCAGCAGTTCAGGACAGGGGACTTACGAGCAGTACTTC. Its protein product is CASSSGQGTYEQYF.

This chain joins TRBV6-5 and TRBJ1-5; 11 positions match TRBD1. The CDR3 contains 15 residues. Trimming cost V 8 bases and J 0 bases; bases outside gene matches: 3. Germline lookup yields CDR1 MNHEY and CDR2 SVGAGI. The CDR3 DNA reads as TGTGCCAGCGGGACAGGGGGTCTTAGCAATCAGCCCCAGCATTTT. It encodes CASGTGGLSNQPQHF.

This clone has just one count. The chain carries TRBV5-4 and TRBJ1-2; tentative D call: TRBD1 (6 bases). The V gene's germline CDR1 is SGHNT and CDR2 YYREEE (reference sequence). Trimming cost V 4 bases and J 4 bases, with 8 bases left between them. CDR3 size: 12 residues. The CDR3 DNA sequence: TGTGCCAGCAGCACGGACAGCTATGGCTACACCTTC. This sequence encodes CASSTDSYGYTF.

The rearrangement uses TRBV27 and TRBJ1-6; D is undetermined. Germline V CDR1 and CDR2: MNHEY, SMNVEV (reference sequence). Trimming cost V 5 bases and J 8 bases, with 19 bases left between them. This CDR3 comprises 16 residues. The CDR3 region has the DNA TGTGCCAGCAGTCCCACCCGACTCCGAATGGATTCACCCCTCCACTTT. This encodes CASSPTRLRMDSPLHF.

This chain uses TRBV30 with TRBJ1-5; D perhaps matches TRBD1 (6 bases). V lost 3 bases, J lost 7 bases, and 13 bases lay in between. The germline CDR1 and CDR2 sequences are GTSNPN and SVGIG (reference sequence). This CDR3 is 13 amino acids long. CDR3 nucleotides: TGTGCCTGGAGCGAGGACAGCGGCCAGCCCCAGCATTTT. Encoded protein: CAWSEDSGQPQHF.

This CDR3 is CASSDDRVDTGELFF. As DNA, the CDR3 is TGTGCCAGCAGCGACGACAGGGTCGACACCGGGGAGCTGTTTTTT. This rearrangement joins TRBV7-6 to TRBJ2-2, with 7 bases matching TRBD1. The germline V gene has CDR1 SGHVS and CDR2 FNYEAQ. The CDR3 has 15 residues. With V trimmed by 5 bases and J by 3 bases, 6 bases remained unmatched.

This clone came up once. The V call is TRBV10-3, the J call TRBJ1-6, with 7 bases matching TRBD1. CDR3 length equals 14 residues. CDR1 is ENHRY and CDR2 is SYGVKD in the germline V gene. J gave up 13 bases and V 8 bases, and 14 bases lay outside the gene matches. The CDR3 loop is CAIWTGTAIRPLHF. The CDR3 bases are TGTGCCATCTGGACCGGGACAGCCATTCGGCCCCTCCACTTT.

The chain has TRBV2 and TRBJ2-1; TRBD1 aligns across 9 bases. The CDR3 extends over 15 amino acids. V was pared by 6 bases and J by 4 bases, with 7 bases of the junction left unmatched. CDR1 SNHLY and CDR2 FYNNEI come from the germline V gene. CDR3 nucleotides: TGTGCCAGCAGAATACCGGGACAGGGATACAATGAGCAGTTCTTC. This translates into CASRIPGQGYNEQFF. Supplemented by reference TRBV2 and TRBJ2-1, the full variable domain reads EPEVTQTPSHQVTQMGQEVILRCVPISNHLYFYWYRQILGQKVEFLVSFYNNEISEKSEIFDDQFSVERPDGSNFTLKIRSTKLEDSAMYFCASRIPGQGYNEQFFGPGTRLTVL.

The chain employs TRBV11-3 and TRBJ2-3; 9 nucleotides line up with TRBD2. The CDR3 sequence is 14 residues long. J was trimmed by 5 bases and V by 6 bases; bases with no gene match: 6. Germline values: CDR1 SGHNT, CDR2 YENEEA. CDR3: CASSLGLAGDTQYF. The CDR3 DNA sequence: TGTGCCAGCAGTTTGGGACTAGCAGGAGATACGCAGTATTTT.

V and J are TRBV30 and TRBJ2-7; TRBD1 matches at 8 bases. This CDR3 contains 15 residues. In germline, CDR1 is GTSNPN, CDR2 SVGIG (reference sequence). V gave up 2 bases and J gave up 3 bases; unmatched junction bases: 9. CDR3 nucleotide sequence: TGTGCCTGGAGTCAACCTAGGACAGGGCTCTACGAGCAGTACTTC. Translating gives CAWSQPRTGLYEQYF.

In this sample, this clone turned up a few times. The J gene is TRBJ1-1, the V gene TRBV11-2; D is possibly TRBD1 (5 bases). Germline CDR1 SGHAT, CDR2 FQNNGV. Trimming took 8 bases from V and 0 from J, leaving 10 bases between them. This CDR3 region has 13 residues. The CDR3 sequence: CASQRDLNTEAFF. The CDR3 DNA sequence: TGTGCCAGCCAGCGGGACCTGAACACTGAAGCTTTCTTT.

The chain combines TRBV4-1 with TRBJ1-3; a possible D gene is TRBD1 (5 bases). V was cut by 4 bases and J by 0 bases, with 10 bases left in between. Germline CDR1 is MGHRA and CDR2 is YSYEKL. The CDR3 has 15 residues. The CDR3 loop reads CASSPTESSGNTIYF. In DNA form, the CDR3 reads TGCGCCAGCAGCCCGACAGAGAGCTCTGGAAACACCATATATTTT.